This paragraph reports one TCR beta chain. These data are taken from a study of cytomegalovirus exposure and HLA in healthy donors. PCR involved 60 Vbeta and 13 Jbeta primers. TCRdb keeps only in-frame clones here, not all; method: immunoSEQ multiplex PCR. Its table lists about 99,000 clones. The junction had 4 bases not matched to a gene; V was cut back by 3 bases and J by 5 bases. There are 14 residues in the CDR3. Germline CDR1 and CDR2: ENHRY and SYGVKD. This chain joins TRBV10-3 and TRBJ2-3, with 8 bases fitting TRBD1. Sequenced input: PBMCs. This clonotype originated in a man in his forties in good health and CMV-seronegative. CDR3 DNA: TGTGCCATCAGTGACAGGGGGCTGGGAGATACGCAGTATTTT. Protein product: CAISDRGLGDTQYF.